This T cell receptor (beta chain) is from a study of cytomegalovirus exposure and HLA in healthy donors. Across the whole study: HLA-typed donors were the source of about 85 million unique TCRs, which an early data release held.

This clone appeared a single time. The antigen remains unidentified. Primers included in the PCR were 60 Vbeta and 13 Jbeta primers. Assay used: immunoSEQ multiplex PCR; TCRdb lists only in-frame clones, some missing. The table has 100,000 to 150,000 clones, roughly 78% seen once. The study's findings and limits: In most subjects, TCR beta sequences reportedly gave accurate predictions of HLA-A and HLA-B alleles.

Germline values: CDR1 DFQATT, CDR2 SNEGSKA (reference sequence). Trimming pared 5 bases from V and 8 bases from J, leaving 9 bases between. The CDR3 is 10 amino acids. Though nominally healthy at sampling, donors likely had unrecorded immune exposures. Source material: PBMCs. The V call is TRBV20-1, the J call TRBJ1-2, with no clear D. This sequence originates from a woman aged 40 to 50 in good health and CMV-seronegative. CDR3 DNA sequence: TGCAGTGCTCCACAGTTGGGCTACACCTTC. Amino acids: CSAPQLGYTF.